These 3 T cell receptor beta chains were all obtained from the same sample, sequenced in a study of long-term antiretroviral therapy in people with HIV. At survey level, the immunoSEQ assay was run in its v3.0 version. The table came from immunoSEQ multiplex PCR; TCRdb's copy has only in-frame clones and leaves some out. Among around 21,000 clones listed, approximately 77% were seen once. The material sequenced was unsorted PBMCs, taken at the start of antiretroviral therapy. The receptor set was obtained from a man aged 50 to 59 with HIV.

The chain couples TRBV5-1 to TRBJ1-5; 9 bases are a match to TRBD1. This CDR3 comprises 15 residues. The ends lost 4 bases at V and 5 bases at J; junction bases unmatched: 7. Germline V lookup: CDR1 SGHRS, CDR2 YFSETQ. The CDR3 spells CASSRTGALDQPQHF. CDR3 DNA: TGCGCCAGCAGCCGGACAGGGGCCCTAGATCAGCCCCAGCATTTT.

The DNA for the CDR3 is TGCGCCAGCAGCTGGACTAGCGGAACTAGCACAGATACGCAGTATTTT. This encodes CASSWTSGTSTDTQYF. The chain couples TRBV5-1 to TRBJ2-3, with 10 bases aligning to TRBD2. The CDR3 contains 16 residues. Unmatched junction bases numbered 4, after V lost 3 bases and J lost 0 bases. Germline CDR1 and CDR2: SGHRS and YFSETQ.

This chain joins TRBV25-1 and TRBJ1-2, with D perhaps TRBD1 (5 bases). This CDR3 comprises 13 residues. Per the germline V gene, CDR1 is MGHDK and CDR2 is SYGVNS. Trimming shortened V by 9 bases and J by 3 bases, and 14 bases separated the two germline ends. Here the CDR3 reads CASRQSPDYGYTF. CDR3 in DNA: TGTGCCAGTAGACAGAGCCCAGACTATGGCTACACCTTC.